This T cell receptor (beta chain) was recorded in a study of cytomegalovirus exposure and HLA in healthy donors. It was healthy bone marrow donors who served as donors. Losses at the gene ends were 0 bases for V and 0 bases for J; bases not matched to a gene: 5. The CDR3 is 17 residues long. The germline V gene has CDR1 SGDLS and CDR2 YYNGEE. PCR used 60 Vbeta primers and 13 Jbeta primers. Assay used: immunoSEQ multiplex PCR; TCRdb lists only in-frame clones, some missing. The sample contains 150,000 or so clones, roughly four fifths of which appear only once. The sample comprised PBMCs. The chain employs TRBV9 and TRBJ2-7, with TRBD2 matching 11 bases. The source of this sequence is a man aged 35 to 55 in good health and CMV-seropositive. In DNA form, the CDR3 reads TGTGCCAGCAGCGTAGGTGGGACTAGCGGTCCCTCCTACGAGCAGTACTTC. It codes for CASSVGGTSGPSYEQYF.